The 30 T cell receptor beta chains in this list originate from one sample, sequenced in a study of long-term antiretroviral therapy in people with HIV. The run of the v3.0 immunoSEQ assay was at survey level. Method: immunoSEQ multiplex PCR; TCRdb's copy keeps in-frame clones and lacks some. The table shows around 27,000 clones, with roughly 80% occurring only once. Sequencing used unsorted PBMCs, obtained 1.1 years before starting antiretroviral therapy. Receptor source: a woman under 40 with HIV.

This sequence joins TRBV2 and TRBJ2-2; possible D gene TRBD2, 6 bases. V lost 5 bases and J lost 4, with 11 bases in between. Germline CDR1 reads SNHLY; CDR2 reads FYNNEI. The CDR3 length is 14 residues. The CDR3 DNA follows: TGTGCCAGCAGTACCGCCGGGGGCACCGGGGAGCTGTTTTTT. It codes for CASSTAGGTGELFF.

The V and J genes are TRBV5-6 and TRBJ2-2, with 7 positions matching TRBD1. Germline assignment: CDR1 SGHDT and CDR2 YYEEEE. The CDR3 covers 15 residues. Trimming removed 3 bases from V and 7 bases from J; junction bases left unmatched: 9. In DNA, the CDR3 is TGTGCCAGCAGCTGGGAGACAGGGTTGGTCGGGGAGCTGTTTTTT. Protein: CASSWETGLVGELFF.

This sequence joins TRBV15 and TRBJ2-6; either TRBD1 or TRBD2 may supply D (5 bases each). The CDR3 consists of 17 residues. Germline V CDR1 and CDR2: LNHNV, YYDKDF (reference sequence). V lost 3 bases and J lost 3, with 15 bases in between. CDR3 protein: CATSSAQGRIGANVLTF. The DNA for the CDR3 is TGTGCCACCAGCAGTGCCCAGGGACGGATTGGGGCCAACGTCCTGACTTTC.

The chain uses TRBV2 and TRBJ2-4; D is possibly TRBD1 or TRBD2 (5 bases each). V shed 5 bases and J shed 0 bases, with 23 bases lying between them. The CDR3 runs 19 residues. CDR1 and CDR2 from the germline V gene are SNHLY and FYNNEI. In DNA form, the CDR3 reads TGTGCCAGCAGTCCTTCGGGACCACAGACCGACTTAGCCAAAAACATTCAGTACTTC. Amino acid sequence: CASSPSGPQTDLAKNIQYF.

The chain couples TRBV7-2 to TRBJ1-1; D call uncertain. There are 13 residues in the CDR3. The germline V gene encodes CDR1 SGHTA and CDR2 FQGNSA. V lost 1 base to trimming and J lost 1 base, with 4 bases between them. CDR3 protein: CASSLGQNTEAFF. The CDR3 region has the DNA TGTGCCAGCAGCTTAGGCCAGAACACTGAAGCTTTCTTT.

V and J are TRBV2 and TRBJ2-1; 9 nucleotides line up with TRBD1. This CDR3 is built from 14 residues. The germline CDR1 and CDR2 sequences are SNHLY and FYNNEI. The V and J ends lost 7 bases and 9 bases, in that order; junction bases with no gene match: 10. The DNA for the CDR3 is TGTGCCAGCACCGGACAGGGGTATGGCATTGAGCAGTTCTTC. Protein product: CASTGQGYGIEQFF.

In this sample, this clone turned up once. Written as DNA, the CDR3 is TGCAGCGTAAACCAAGACACAGATACGCAGTATTTT. It encodes CSVNQDTDTQYF. This chain connects TRBV29-1 to TRBJ2-3, with D uncertain. V lost 6 bases, J lost 2 bases, and 9 bases lay in between. CDR1 is SQVTM, CDR2 ANQGSEA, per germline. The length of the CDR3 is 12 residues.

The V call is TRBV19, the J call TRBJ1-1; TRBD1 might be the D (5 bases). The V end was cut by 6 bases, the J end by 1 base, with 12 bases between. Germline values: CDR1 LNHDA, CDR2 SQIVND (reference sequence). This CDR3 comprises 14 residues. CDR3 protein: CASSTRVGNTEAFF. The CDR3 DNA reads as TGTGCCAGTAGCACCAGGGTCGGGAACACTGAAGCTTTCTTT. The full variable domain, rest sourced from reference TRBV19 and TRBJ1-1, is DGGITQSPKYLFRKEGQNVTLSCEQNLNHDAMYWYRQDPGQGLRLIYYSQIVNDFQKGDIAEGYSVSREKKESFPLTVTSAQKNPTAFYLCASSTRVGNTEAFFGQGTRLTVV.

This chain joins TRBV27 and TRBJ2-7; TRBD2 matches 8 bases. With 4 bases clipped from V and 2 bases from J, the junction kept 10 bases outside the gene matches. The CDR3 sequence is 16 residues long. Germline V gene sequence: CDR1 MNHEY, CDR2 SMNVEV (reference sequence). The CDR3 coding sequence is TGTGCCAGCAGTTCAATAGCGGGACACCCTCCCTACGAGCAGTACGTC. Its protein is CASSSIAGHPPYEQYV.

The rearrangement links TRBV4-1 to TRBJ2-3; 7 bases match TRBD1. The V gene's germline CDR1 is MGHRA and CDR2 YSYEKL. The CDR3 contains 16 residues. The V segment lost 1 base and the J segment 1 base; nucleotides outside the gene matches: 5. The CDR3 loop is CASSQGQGVGTDTQYF. DNA of the CDR3: TGCGCCAGCAGCCAAGGTCAGGGGGTGGGCACAGATACGCAGTATTTT.

This clone was picked up one time. The genes are TRBV18 and TRBJ2-3, with D unresolved. Trimming cost V 1 base and J 4 bases, with 15 bases left between them. The CDR3 is 16 amino acids. Germline CDR1 KGHSH, CDR2 LQKENI. The CDR3 sequence: CASSPLSGSESDTQYF. CDR3 DNA: TGTGCCAGCTCACCACTATCCGGGTCTGAGTCAGATACGCAGTATTTT.

The CDR3 DNA reads TGTGCCAGTAGTATTACCCGTGGTTGGATCTCCTCGTATAGTGAAGCTTTCTTT. Translated: CASSITRGWISSYSEAFF. V and J are TRBV19 and TRBJ1-1; D is unresolved. The CDR3 has 18 amino acids. Per the germline V gene, CDR1 is LNHDA and CDR2 is SQIVND (reference sequence). The V and J ends lost 3 bases and 7 bases respectively, with 27 bases between them.

V is TRBV30 and J is TRBJ2-2; D gene ambiguous. This CDR3 spans 14 amino acids. V lost 4 bases, J lost 7 bases, and 16 bases lay in between. CDR1 and CDR2 (germline): GTSNPN, SVGIG (reference sequence). The CDR3 region has the DNA TGTGCCTGGAAAGTAGTTGAAGGCCTCGGGGAGCTGTTTTTT. This gives the protein CAWKVVEGLGELFF.

J is TRBJ1-4 and V is TRBV30, with D possibly matching TRBD1 (6 bases). The CDR3 runs to 16 residues. V lost 2 bases, J lost 7 bases, and 20 bases lay in between. From germline, CDR1 is GTSNPN and CDR2 SVGIG (reference sequence). The CDR3 sequence: CAWSRQEVLRGEKLFF. The DNA of the CDR3 is TGTGCCTGGAGTCGCCAAGAGGTTCTCAGGGGTGAAAAACTGTTTTTT.

This rearrangement joins TRBV6-1 to TRBJ2-2; D call uncertain. The CDR3 has 14 residues. In germline, CDR1 is MNHNS, CDR2 SASEGT. Trimming removed 5 bases at V and 6 bases at J, with 13 bases between. The CDR3 DNA is TGTGCCAGCAGTACCCGGACCCAGGCCGGGGAGCTGTTTTTT. Protein product: CASSTRTQAGELFF.

The rearrangement links TRBV12-2 to TRBJ2-7; the DNA was not compared with TRBD2, the D call given in the table. TRBV12-2 is a pseudogene segment. This CDR3 spans 16 amino acids. The CDR3 loop reads CASRPQVGVATYEQYV. As DNA, the CDR3 is TGCGCAAGTCGCCCGCAGGTCGGGGTCGCTACGTACGAGCAGTACGTC.

The chain couples TRBV6-6 to TRBJ1-1; no firm D call. CDR1 MNHNY and CDR2 SVGAGI come from the germline V gene (reference sequence). V dropped 8 bases and J dropped 3 bases, with 4 bases sitting between them. The CDR3 extends over 10 amino acids. The DNA for the CDR3 is TGTGCCAGCTGGGACACTGAAGCTTTCTTT. The encoded protein is CASWDTEAFF.

The chain joins TRBV7-8 to TRBJ2-3, with D maybe TRBD1 (5 bases). With 7 bases removed from V and 2 bases from J, the gap between germline ends came to 13 bases. This CDR3 contains 14 residues. Germline V gene data show CDR1 as SGHVS and CDR2 as FQNEAQ. CDR3 protein: CASTKEQVTDTQYF. CDR3 nucleotide sequence: TGTGCCAGCACGAAAGAACAGGTCACAGATACGCAGTATTTT.

The chain is built from TRBV2 and TRBJ1-2; D not certain. Germline V gene lookup returns CDR1 SNHLY and CDR2 FYNNEI. V was pared by 4 bases and J by 6 bases, with 18 bases between. The CDR3 length is 15 residues. The CDR3 sequence is CASSGVPRTGDGYTF. As DNA, the CDR3 is TGTGCCAGCAGTGGCGTCCCTAGAACCGGGGATGGCTACACCTTC.

The chain recombines TRBV2 with TRBJ1-5, with a tentative D call TRBD1 (5 bases). V lost 3 bases and J lost 1, with 7 bases in between. Germline V CDR1 and CDR2: SNHLY, FYNNEI. The CDR3 loop spans 14 amino acids. CDR3 in DNA: TGTGCCAGCAGTGAGAGACAGAGCAATCAGCCCCAGCATTTT. Its protein product is CASSERQSNQPQHF.

The V and J genes are TRBV7-3 and TRBJ2-6; D gene ambiguous. V was trimmed by 5 bases and J by 1 base, leaving 12 bases between them. Germline lookup yields CDR1 SGHTA and CDR2 FQGTGA. CDR3 size: 16 residues. The CDR3 bases are TGTGCCAGCAGCATCACAAACCCATCTGGGGCCAACGTCCTGACTTTC. This sequence encodes CASSITNPSGANVLTF.

This clone came up once. This rearrangement joins TRBV30 to TRBJ2-5; the D is unclear. The germline V gene has CDR1 GTSNPN and CDR2 SVGIG (reference sequence). The CDR3 is 13 residues long. Trimming left V 3 bases short and J 0 bases short, with 8 bases between. DNA for the CDR3: TGTGCCTGGAGCTCGACTTACCAAGAGACCCAGTACTTC. It encodes CAWSSTYQETQYF.

The genes are TRBV6-5 and TRBJ1-3; D not resolved. The germline V gene has CDR1 MNHEY and CDR2 SVGAGI. The CDR3 totals 14 residues. V was trimmed by 6 bases and J by 0 bases, leaving 9 bases between them. The CDR3 protein is CASRSSGSGNTIYF. Here the CDR3 DNA reads TGTGCCAGCAGATCCTCAGGCTCTGGAAACACCATATATTTT.

The genes are TRBV9 and TRBJ2-3, with unresolved D. The CDR3 length is 13 residues. Germline V lookup: CDR1 SGDLS, CDR2 YYNGEE. The V and J ends lost 3 bases and 2 bases respectively, with 7 bases between them. The CDR3 sequence: CASSADSTDTQYF. The CDR3 DNA sequence: TGTGCCAGCAGCGCCGACTCCACAGATACGCAGTATTTT.

The V gene is TRBV7-6, the J gene TRBJ1-3; D gene unclear. Germline CDR1 is SGHVS and CDR2 is FNYEAQ. The CDR3 runs 14 residues. V was clipped by 4 bases and J by 5 bases, with 12 bases between them. The CDR3 DNA is TGTGCCAGCAGCTCCGGAGTCGGGCGAAACACCATATATTTT. It specifies CASSSGVGRNTIYF.

This clone was recorded only once. The rearrangement uses TRBV7-6 and TRBJ2-3; 7 nucleotides align to TRBD2. After removal of 5 bases from V and 7 bases from J, the junction contained 15 bases not matched to a gene. CDR1 SGHVS and CDR2 FNYEAQ come from the germline V gene. This CDR3 comprises 16 residues. In DNA, the CDR3 is TGTGCCAGCAGCCCATGGAGCGGGGCGCTCGGATATACGCAGTATTTT. This sequence encodes CASSPWSGALGYTQYF.

The chain links TRBV15 to TRBJ1-5, with D unclear. The CDR3 runs to 12 residues. CDR1 is LNHNV and CDR2 is YYDKDF in the germline V gene (reference sequence). The V gene lost 2 bases and the J gene lost 10 bases, with 9 bases spanning the gap. The CDR3 loop is CATSRIDGPQHF. CDR3 nucleotide sequence: TGTGCCACCAGCAGAATCGACGGACCCCAGCATTTT. The full variable domain, rest sourced from reference TRBV15 and TRBJ1-5, is DAMVIQNPRYQVTQFGKPVTLSCSQTLNHNVMYWYQQKSSQAPKLLFHYYDKDFNNEADTPDNFQSRRPNTSFCFLDIRSPGLGDTAMYLCATSRIDGPQHFGDGTRLSIL.

V usage is TRBV25-1 and J usage is TRBJ2-3, with 8 bases lining up with TRBD2. CDR1 is MGHDK and CDR2 is SYGVNS in the germline V gene. The CDR3 runs 17 residues. Trimming removed 5 bases from V and 3 bases from J; junction bases left unmatched: 13. CDR3: CASSPFNGGGGTDTQYF. As DNA, the CDR3 is TGTGCCAGCAGTCCGTTTAACGGGGGGGGAGGTACAGATACGCAGTATTTT.

The chain is built from TRBV5-4 and TRBJ1-2; weak D call: TRBD1 (5 bases). Germline V gene lookup returns CDR1 SGHNT and CDR2 YYREEE (reference sequence). V dropped 4 bases and J dropped 8 bases, with 12 bases sitting between them. The CDR3 is 12 amino acids. CDR3: CASSGRGSGYTF. CDR3 coding DNA: TGTGCCAGCAGCGGCCGGGGCTCCGGCTACACCTTC. Drawing the rest from reference TRBV5-4 and TRBJ1-2, the complete variable domain is ETGVTQSPTHLIKTRGQQVTLRCSSQSGHNTVSWYQQALGQGPQFIFQYYREEENGRGNFPPRFSGLQFPNYSSELNVNALELDDSALYLCASSGRGSGYTFGSGTRLTVV.

The sample holds a few counts of this clone. V and J are TRBV6-5 and TRBJ2-7, with D tentatively TRBD2 (5 bases). Germline CDR1 MNHEY, CDR2 SVGAGI. This CDR3 contains 13 residues. V lost 4 bases and J 5 bases, leaving 12 bases between the germline ends. The CDR3 bases are TGTGCCAGCAGTTTCGGGGTCGGGAACGAGCAGTACTTC. Protein sequence: CASSFGVGNEQYF.